Each of the 10 T cell receptor beta chains below was sequenced from the same sample in a study of human T cells and chemical hapten exposure (dated by TCRdb to about 2021). Preparation of the library involved RACE. Sequencing relied on a NextSeq 500. TCRdb redid the processing of the public reads, applying fastp at Q25 and MiXCR, and retained in-frame beta chains. When rows share a CDR3 protein, they turn into one entry using the most common DNA and genes. The sample table contains 85,000 to 95,000 distinct CDR3 sequences; only one count was recorded for approximately 9% of them. The ten largest clones represent about 3% of the sample. Sample time point, as interpreted from the label and publication: healthy volunteer bleed at 2 weeks. Total RNA was isolated from unfractionated whole blood collected in Tempus Blood RNA tubes. The sequenced material came from whole blood. These receptors all come from a female donor in good health. Some clones in this sample may be carry-over from other donors' samples.

The chain joins TRBV30 to TRBJ1-2; no clear D. CDR1 and CDR2 (germline): GTSNPN, SVGIG (reference sequence). The CDR3 extends over 10 amino acids. The V end was cut by 4 bases, the J end by 4 bases, with 4 bases between. The CDR3, as DNA: TGTGCCTGGAACAGCTATGGCTACACCTTC. Its translation: CAWNSYGYTF.

This clonotype was counted ten times or more. The J gene is TRBJ2-7, the V gene TRBV4-2; TRBD2 agrees at 9 bases. CDR3 length equals 15 residues. The germline V gene has CDR1 LGHNA and CDR2 YNFKEQ. V lost 1 base to trimming and J lost 2 bases; unmatched junction nucleotides: 3. CDR3 in DNA: TGTGCCAGCAGCCAAGTCCGGACTAGCGCCTACGAGCAGTACTTC. It is translated as CASSQVRTSAYEQYF.

This clonotype came up many times. The chain couples TRBV7-2 to TRBJ2-2; TRBD1 aligns across 7 bases. V dropped 6 bases and J dropped 5; count of bases not matched to a gene: 9. This CDR3 contains 15 residues. Germline assignment: CDR1 SGHTA and CDR2 FQGNSA. DNA for the CDR3: TGTGCCAGCAGGCCGCGGCCAGGGGGAACCGGGGAGCTGTTTTTT. Its protein is CASRPRPGGTGELFF.

The gene calls are TRBV7-9 and TRBJ1-4; D uncertain. Germline V gene sequence: CDR1 SEHNR, CDR2 FQNEAQ (reference sequence). With 2 bases removed from V and 11 bases from J, the gap between germline ends came to 12 bases. The CDR3 covers 13 residues. Written as DNA, the CDR3 is TGTGCCAGCAGCTTAAATGACATCACTAAACTGTTTTTT. Residues: CASSLNDITKLFF.

In its sample, this clonotype was seen many times. The J gene is TRBJ2-3, the V gene TRBV20-1, with D tentatively TRBD1 (6 bases). Trimming shortened V by 1 base and J by 0 bases, and 11 bases separated the two germline ends. CDR1 DFQATT and CDR2 SNEGSKA come from the germline V gene (reference sequence). This CDR3 is built from 15 residues. In nucleotides, the CDR3 is TGCAGTGCTAGAGTCGCACAGGGAAGCACAGATACGCAGTATTTT. This sequence encodes CSARVAQGSTDTQYF.

V usage is TRBV3-1 and J usage is TRBJ2-7, with D perhaps given as TRBD1 or TRBD2 (5 bases each). Germline V CDR1 and CDR2: LGHDT, YNNKEL (reference sequence). CDR3 length: 14 residues. V gave up 4 bases and J gave up 2 bases, with 12 bases separating them. CDR3 sequence reads: CASSRRDPTYEQYF. The CDR3, as DNA: TGTGCCAGCAGCCGCCGGGACCCCACCTACGAGCAGTACTTC.

The chain is built from TRBV7-9 and TRBJ2-2; 9 bases are a match to TRBD1. This CDR3 has 14 amino acids. In germline, CDR1 is SEHNR, CDR2 FQNEAQ (reference sequence). V gave up 3 bases and J gave up 7 bases; unmatched junction bases: 3. This CDR3 reads CASSFTGGHGELFF. The CDR3 DNA reads TGTGCCAGCAGCTTTACAGGGGGCCACGGGGAGCTGTTTTTT.

The rearrangement uses TRBV7-2 and TRBJ2-5; 7 nucleotides agree with TRBD2. Looked up from germline, CDR1 is SGHTA and CDR2 is FQGNSA. V shed 4 bases, J shed 1 base, and the junction held 6 bases outside the gene matches. The CDR3 covers 15 residues. The CDR3 nucleotides are TGTGCCAGCAGCTATCAAGCGGGGCCCCAAGAGACCCAGTACTTC. The encoded protein is CASSYQAGPQETQYF.

This clonotype was found a few times. The chain employs TRBV20-1 and TRBJ2-1; a weak D match, TRBD2 (6 bases). The CDR3 has 14 amino acids. From germline, CDR1 is DFQATT and CDR2 SNEGSKA (reference sequence). Trimming shortened V by 3 bases and J by 3 bases, and 12 bases separated the two germline ends. The CDR3 protein is CSASKRGIYNEQFF. CDR3 nucleotide sequence: TGCAGTGCTAGTAAACGGGGGATCTACAATGAGCAGTTCTTC.

The chain employs TRBV28 and TRBJ2-7; no clear D. Trimming pared 5 bases from V and 3 bases from J, leaving 11 bases between. In germline, CDR1 is MDHEN, CDR2 SYDVKM. This CDR3 region has 13 residues. The CDR3: CASSPRPIYEQYF. DNA of the CDR3: TGTGCCAGCAGTCCCCGCCCTATCTACGAGCAGTACTTC.